This T cell receptor beta chain was found in a study of blood T cell repertoires in COVID-19. The overall study: From the United States, Italy and Spain came samples of acute and convalescent COVID-19.

Only in-frame clones appear in the TCRdb table, and some are missing; sequencing was by immunoSEQ multiplex PCR. The sample has 300,000 to 400,000 clones; around 87% are singletons. The V gene lost 4 bases and the J gene lost 10 bases, with 11 bases spanning the gap. Germline V CDR1 and CDR2: SEHNR, FQNEAQ (reference sequence). CDR3 length equals 12 residues. The sequence was obtained from a woman aged 50 to 60 who had recovered from COVID-19. The V gene is TRBV7-9, the J gene TRBJ2-1; D is possibly TRBD2 (6 bases). Source material: peripheral blood. CDR3 sequence: CASSSRGMEQFF. The CDR3 DNA reads as TGTGCCAGCAGCTCCCGGGGGATGGAGCAGTTCTTC. Together with reference TRBV7-9 and TRBJ2-1, the CDR3 gives the full variable domain: DTGVSQNPRHKITKRGQNVTFRCDPISEHNRLYWYRQTLGQGPEFLTYFQNEAQLEKSRLLSDRFSAERPKGSFSTLEIQRTEQGDSAMYLCASSSRGMEQFFGPGTRLTVL.